The entry below gives a single TCR beta chain sequence along with its context. V was clipped by 6 bases and J by 4 bases, with 12 bases between them. The CDR3 sequence is 13 residues long. The V gene's germline CDR1 is MNHEY and CDR2 SMNVEV (reference sequence). This entry is derived from a study of blood T cell repertoires in COVID-19. Participants' reported clinical history set cohort assignment. Some clones are missing from TCRdb's copy, which holds only in-frame ones; the method was immunoSEQ multiplex PCR. The sample holds 330,000 or so clones, roughly 86% seen once. The sample comprised PBMCs or T cells enriched from blood (not recorded which). The clonotype comes from a man aged 35 to 55 in a cohort exposed to, infected with or recovered from COVID-19 (not recorded which). J is TRBJ2-5 and V is TRBV27; D might be TRBD2 (5 bases). The CDR3 spells CASSQDYRETQYF. Written as DNA, the CDR3 is TGTGCCAGCAGCCAAGACTACCGAGAGACCCAGTACTTC.